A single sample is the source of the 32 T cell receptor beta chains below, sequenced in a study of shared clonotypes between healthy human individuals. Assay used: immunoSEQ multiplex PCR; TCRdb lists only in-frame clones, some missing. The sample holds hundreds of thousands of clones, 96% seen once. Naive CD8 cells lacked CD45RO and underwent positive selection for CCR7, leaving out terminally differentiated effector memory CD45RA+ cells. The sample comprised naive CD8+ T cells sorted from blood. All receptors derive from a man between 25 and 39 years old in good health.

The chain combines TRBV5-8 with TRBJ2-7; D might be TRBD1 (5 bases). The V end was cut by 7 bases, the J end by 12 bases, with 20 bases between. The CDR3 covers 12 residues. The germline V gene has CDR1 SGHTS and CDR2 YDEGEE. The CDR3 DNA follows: TGTGCCAGCTCCGGAACAGGTAGTGGTCTGTACTTC. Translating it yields CASSGTGSGLYF.

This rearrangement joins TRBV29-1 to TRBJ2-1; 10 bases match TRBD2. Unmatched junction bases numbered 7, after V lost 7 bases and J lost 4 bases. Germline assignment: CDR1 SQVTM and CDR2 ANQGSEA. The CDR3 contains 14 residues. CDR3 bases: TGCAGCGGGGAGCTAGCGGGGGTATACAATGAGCAGTTCTTC. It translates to CSGELAGVYNEQFF.

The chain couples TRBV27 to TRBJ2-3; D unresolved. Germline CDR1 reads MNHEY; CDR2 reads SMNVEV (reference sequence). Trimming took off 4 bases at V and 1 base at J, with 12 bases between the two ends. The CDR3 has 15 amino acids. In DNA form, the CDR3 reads TGTGCCAGCAGTTGGACCTCAGGTGGCACAGATACGCAGTATTTT. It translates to CASSWTSGGTDTQYF.

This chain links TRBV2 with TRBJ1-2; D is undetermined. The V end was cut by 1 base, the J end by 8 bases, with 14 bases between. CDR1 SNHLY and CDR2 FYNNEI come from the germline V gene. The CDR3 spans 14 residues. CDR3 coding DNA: TGTGCCAGCAGTGAAGTTCAGGCGCTTGGGGGCTACACCTTC. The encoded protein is CASSEVQALGGYTF.

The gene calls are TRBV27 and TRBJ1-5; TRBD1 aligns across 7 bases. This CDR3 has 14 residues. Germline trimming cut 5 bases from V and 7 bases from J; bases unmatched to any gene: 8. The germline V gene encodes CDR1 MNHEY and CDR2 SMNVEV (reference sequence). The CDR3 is CASSPYRGRQPQHF. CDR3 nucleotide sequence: TGTGCCAGCAGTCCTTACAGGGGACGGCAGCCCCAGCATTTT.

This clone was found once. The CDR3 nucleotides read TGTGCCAGCAGCCAAGCAAAACAGGGGCCCTTCGGGGAGCAGTACTTC. Its protein is CASSQAKQGPFGEQYF. The rearrangement links TRBV4-2 to TRBJ2-7, with TRBD1 matching 7 bases. Losses at the gene ends were 1 base for V and 7 bases for J; bases not matched to a gene: 13. Germline lookup yields CDR1 LGHNA and CDR2 YNFKEQ. The CDR3 is 16 residues long.

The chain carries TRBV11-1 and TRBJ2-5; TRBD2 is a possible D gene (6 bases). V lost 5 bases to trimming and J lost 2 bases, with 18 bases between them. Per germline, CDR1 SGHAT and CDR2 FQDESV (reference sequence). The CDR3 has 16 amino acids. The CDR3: CASSPHQTRLQETQYF. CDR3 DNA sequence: TGTGCCAGCAGCCCCCACCAGACTAGACTGCAAGAGACCCAGTACTTC. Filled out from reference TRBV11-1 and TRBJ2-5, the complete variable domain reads EAEVAQSPRYKITEKSQAVAFWCDPISGHATLYWYRQILGQGPELLVQFQDESVVDDSQLPKDRFSAERLKGVDSTLKIQPAELGDSAMYLCASSPHQTRLQETQYFGPGTRLLVL.

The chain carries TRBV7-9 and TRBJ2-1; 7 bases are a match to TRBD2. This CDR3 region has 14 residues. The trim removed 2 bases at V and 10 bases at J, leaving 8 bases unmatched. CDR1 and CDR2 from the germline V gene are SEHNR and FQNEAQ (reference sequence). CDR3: CASSLLADNEEQFF. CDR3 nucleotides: TGTGCCAGCAGCTTACTAGCGGATAATGAAGAGCAGTTCTTC.

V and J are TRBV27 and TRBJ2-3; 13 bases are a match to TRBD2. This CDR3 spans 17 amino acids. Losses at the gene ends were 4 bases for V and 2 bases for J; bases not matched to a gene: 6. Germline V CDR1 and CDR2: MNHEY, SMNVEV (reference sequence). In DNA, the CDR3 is TGTGCCAGCAGTTCGCTGGGACTAGCGGGACCCACAGATACGCAGTATTTT. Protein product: CASSSLGLAGPTDTQYF.

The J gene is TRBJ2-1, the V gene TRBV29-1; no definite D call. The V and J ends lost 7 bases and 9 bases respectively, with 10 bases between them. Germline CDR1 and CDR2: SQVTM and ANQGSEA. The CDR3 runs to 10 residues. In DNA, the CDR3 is TGCAGCGCCGATGGGGTTGAGCAGTTCTTC. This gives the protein CSADGVEQFF.

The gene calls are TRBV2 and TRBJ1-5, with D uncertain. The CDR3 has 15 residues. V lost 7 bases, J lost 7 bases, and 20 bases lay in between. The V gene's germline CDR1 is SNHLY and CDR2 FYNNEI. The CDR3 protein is CASNPKGLEGQPQHF. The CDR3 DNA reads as TGTGCCAGCAACCCTAAAGGACTGGAGGGACAGCCCCAGCATTTT.

CDR3 sequence (DNA): TGTGCCAGCAGTTTCTCCGGGAGGGGCGCGAACACTGAAGCTTTCTTT. Protein sequence: CASSFSGRGANTEAFF. The chain joins TRBV5-5 to TRBJ1-1, with D perhaps TRBD1 (5 bases). This CDR3 comprises 16 residues. Germline values: CDR1 SGHKS, CDR2 YYEKEE (reference sequence). V was shortened by 5 bases and J by 1 base, with 18 bases between the two germline ends.

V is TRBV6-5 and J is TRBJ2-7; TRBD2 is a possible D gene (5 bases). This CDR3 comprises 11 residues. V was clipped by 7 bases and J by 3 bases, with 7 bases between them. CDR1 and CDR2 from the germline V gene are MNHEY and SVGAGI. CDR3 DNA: TGTGCCAGCAAGCGGAACTACGAGCAGTACTTC. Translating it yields CASKRNYEQYF.

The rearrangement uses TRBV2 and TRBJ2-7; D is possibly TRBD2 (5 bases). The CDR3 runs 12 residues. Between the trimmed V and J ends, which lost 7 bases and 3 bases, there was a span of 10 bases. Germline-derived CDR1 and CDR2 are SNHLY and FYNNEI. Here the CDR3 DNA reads TGTGCCAGCAACGGGAATAACTACGAGCAGTACTTC. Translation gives CASNGNNYEQYF.

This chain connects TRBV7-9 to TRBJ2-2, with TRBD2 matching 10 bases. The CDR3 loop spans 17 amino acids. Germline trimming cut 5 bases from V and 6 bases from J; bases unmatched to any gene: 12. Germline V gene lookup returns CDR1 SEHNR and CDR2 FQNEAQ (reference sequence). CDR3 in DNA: TGTGCCAGCAGCGACCGGTCTAGCGGGAGTTGGGCCGGGGAGCTGTTTTTT. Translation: CASSDRSSGSWAGELFF.

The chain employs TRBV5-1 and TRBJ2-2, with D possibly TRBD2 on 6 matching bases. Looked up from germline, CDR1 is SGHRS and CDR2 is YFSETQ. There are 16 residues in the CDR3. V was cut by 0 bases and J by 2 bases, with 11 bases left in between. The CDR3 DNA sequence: TGCGCCAGCAGCTTGGTAACTAGCTCAAACACCGGGGAGCTGTTTTTT. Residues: CASSLVTSSNTGELFF. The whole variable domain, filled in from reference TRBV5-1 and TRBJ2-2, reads KAGVTQTPRYLIKTRGQQVTLSCSPISGHRSVSWYQQTPGQGLQFLFEYFSETQRNKGNFPGRFSGRQFSNSRSEMNVSTLELGDSALYLCASSLVTSSNTGELFFGEGSRLTVL.

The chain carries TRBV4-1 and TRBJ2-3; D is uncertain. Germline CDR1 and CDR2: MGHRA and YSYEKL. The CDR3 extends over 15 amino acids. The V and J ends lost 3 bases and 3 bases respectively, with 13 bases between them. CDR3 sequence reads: CASSQRHEPTDTQYF. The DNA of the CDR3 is TGCGCCAGCAGCCAGAGACACGAACCAACAGATACGCAGTATTTT.

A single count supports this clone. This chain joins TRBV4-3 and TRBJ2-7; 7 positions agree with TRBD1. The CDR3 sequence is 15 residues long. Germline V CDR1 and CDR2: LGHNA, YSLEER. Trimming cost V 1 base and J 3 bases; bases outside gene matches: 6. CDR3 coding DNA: TGCGCCAGCAGCCAAGCCGGTGGGACAGTCTACGAGCAGTACTTC. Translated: CASSQAGGTVYEQYF.

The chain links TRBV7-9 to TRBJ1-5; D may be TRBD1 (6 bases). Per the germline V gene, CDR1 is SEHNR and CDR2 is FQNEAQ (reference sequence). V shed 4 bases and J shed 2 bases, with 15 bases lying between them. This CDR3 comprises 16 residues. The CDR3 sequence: CASSSTGWGGNQPQHF. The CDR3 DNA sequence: TGTGCCAGCAGCTCTACAGGGTGGGGAGGCAATCAGCCCCAGCATTTT.

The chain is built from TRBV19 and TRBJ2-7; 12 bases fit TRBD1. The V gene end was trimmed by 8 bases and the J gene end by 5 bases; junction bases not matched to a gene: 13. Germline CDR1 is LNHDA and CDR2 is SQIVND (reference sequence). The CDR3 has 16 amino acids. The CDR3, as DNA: TGTGCCAGTCCCCTTGGGGGACAGGGGGCGCGCGACGAGCAGTACTTC. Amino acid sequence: CASPLGGQGARDEQYF.

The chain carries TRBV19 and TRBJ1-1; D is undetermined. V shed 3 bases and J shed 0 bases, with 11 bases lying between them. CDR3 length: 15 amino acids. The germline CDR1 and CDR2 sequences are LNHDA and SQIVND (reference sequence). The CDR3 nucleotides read TGTGCCAGTAGTATGACGGGTGGACTGAACACTGAAGCTTTCTTT. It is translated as CASSMTGGLNTEAFF.

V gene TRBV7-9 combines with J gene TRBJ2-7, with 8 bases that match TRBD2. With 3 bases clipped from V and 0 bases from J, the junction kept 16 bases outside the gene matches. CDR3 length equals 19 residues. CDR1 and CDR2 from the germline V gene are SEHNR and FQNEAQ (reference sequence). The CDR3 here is CASSLKMGSGVTSSYEQYF. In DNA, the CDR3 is TGTGCCAGCAGCTTGAAAATGGGTAGCGGGGTCACCAGCTCCTACGAGCAGTACTTC.

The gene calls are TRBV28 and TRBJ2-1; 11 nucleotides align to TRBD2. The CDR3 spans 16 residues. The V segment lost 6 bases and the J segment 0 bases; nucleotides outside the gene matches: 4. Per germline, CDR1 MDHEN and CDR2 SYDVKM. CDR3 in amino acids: CASRPTSGSSYNEQFF. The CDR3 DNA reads TGTGCCAGCAGACCCACTAGCGGGAGCTCCTACAATGAGCAGTTCTTC.

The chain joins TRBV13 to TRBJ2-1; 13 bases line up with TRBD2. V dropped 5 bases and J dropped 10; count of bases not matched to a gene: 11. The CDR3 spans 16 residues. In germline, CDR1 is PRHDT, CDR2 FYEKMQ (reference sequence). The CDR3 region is CASSAELAGGPWEQFF. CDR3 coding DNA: TGTGCCAGCAGCGCTGAACTAGCGGGAGGGCCTTGGGAGCAGTTCTTC.

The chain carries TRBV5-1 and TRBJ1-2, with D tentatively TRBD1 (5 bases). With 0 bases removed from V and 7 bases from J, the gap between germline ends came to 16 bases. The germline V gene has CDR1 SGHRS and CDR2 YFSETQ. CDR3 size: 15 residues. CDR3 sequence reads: CASSLVQGAVVGYTF. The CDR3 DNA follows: TGCGCCAGCAGCTTGGTCCAGGGAGCTGTCGTTGGCTACACCTTC.

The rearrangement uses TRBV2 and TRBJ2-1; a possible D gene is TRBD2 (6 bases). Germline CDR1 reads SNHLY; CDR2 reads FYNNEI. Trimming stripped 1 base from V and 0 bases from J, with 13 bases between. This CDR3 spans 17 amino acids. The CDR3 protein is CASSEDERAPSYNEQFF. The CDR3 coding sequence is TGTGCCAGCAGTGAAGATGAGCGGGCCCCCTCCTACAATGAGCAGTTCTTC.

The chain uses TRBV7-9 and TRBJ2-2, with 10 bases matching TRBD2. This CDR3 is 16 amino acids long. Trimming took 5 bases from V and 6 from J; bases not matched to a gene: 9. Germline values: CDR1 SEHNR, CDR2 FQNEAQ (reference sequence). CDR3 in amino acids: CASSDPGLALPGELFF. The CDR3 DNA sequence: TGTGCCAGCAGCGACCCGGGACTAGCGTTACCCGGGGAGCTGTTTTTT. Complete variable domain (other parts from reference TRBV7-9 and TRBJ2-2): DTGVSQNPRHKITKRGQNVTFRCDPISEHNRLYWYRQTLGQGPEFLTYFQNEAQLEKSRLLSDRFSAERPKGSFSTLEIQRTEQGDSAMYLCASSDPGLALPGELFFGEGSRLTVL.

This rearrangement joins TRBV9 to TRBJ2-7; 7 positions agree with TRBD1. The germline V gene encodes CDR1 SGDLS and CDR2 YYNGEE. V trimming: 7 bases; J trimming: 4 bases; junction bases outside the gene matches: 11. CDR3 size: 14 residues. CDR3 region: CASRPGTEDYEQYF. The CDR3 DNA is TGTGCCAGCCGACCCGGGACAGAAGATTACGAGCAGTACTTC.

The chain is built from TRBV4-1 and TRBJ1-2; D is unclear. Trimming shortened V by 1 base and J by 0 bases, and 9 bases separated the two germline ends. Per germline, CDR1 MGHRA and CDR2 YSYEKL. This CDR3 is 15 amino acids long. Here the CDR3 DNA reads TGCGCCAGCAGCCAAGGACACCCCACTAACTATGGCTACACCTTC. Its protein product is CASSQGHPTNYGYTF.

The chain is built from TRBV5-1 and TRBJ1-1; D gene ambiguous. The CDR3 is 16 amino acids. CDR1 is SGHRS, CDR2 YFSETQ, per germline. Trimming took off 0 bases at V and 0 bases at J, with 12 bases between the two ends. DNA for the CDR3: TGCGCCAGCAGCTTGGGTAGATCTGGACTGAACACTGAAGCTTTCTTT. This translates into CASSLGRSGLNTEAFF.

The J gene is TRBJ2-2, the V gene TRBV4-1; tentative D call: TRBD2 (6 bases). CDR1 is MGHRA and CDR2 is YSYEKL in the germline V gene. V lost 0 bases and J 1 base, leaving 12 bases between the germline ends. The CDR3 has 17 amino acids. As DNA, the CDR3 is TGCGCCAGCAGCCAAGAAGGTAGCGGAGGGAACACCGGGGAGCTGTTTTTT. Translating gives CASSQEGSGGNTGELFF.

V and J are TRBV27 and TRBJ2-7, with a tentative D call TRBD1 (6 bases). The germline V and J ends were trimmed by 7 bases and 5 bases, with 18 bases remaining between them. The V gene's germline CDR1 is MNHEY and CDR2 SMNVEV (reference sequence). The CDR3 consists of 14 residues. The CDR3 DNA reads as TGTGCCAGCAACTTACAGGGCCGGCTCCACGAGCAGTACTTC. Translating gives CASNLQGRLHEQYF.